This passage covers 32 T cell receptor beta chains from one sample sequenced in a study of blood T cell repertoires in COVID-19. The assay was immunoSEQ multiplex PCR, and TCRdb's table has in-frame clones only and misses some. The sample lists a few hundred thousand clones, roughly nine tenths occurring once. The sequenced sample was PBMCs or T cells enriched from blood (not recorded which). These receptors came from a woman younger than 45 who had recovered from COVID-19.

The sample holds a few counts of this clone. In nucleotides, the CDR3 is TGTGCCAGCAGCCTACCGGGACTAGCATTGGAGACCCAGTACTTC. It yields the protein CASSLPGLALETQYF. The chain recombines TRBV7-8 with TRBJ2-5; 9 bases are shared with TRBD2. V was clipped by 5 bases and J by 5 bases; unmatched bases: 9. Per the germline V gene, CDR1 is SGHVS and CDR2 is FQNEAQ. This CDR3 contains 15 residues.

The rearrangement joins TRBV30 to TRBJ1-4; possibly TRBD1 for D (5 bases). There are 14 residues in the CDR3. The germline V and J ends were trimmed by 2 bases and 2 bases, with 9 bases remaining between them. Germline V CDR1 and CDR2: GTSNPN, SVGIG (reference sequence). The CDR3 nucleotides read TGTGCCTGGAGTAGCGGGGGTACTAATGAAAAACTGTTTTTT. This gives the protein CAWSSGGTNEKLFF. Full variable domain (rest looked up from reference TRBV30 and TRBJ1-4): SQTIHQWPATLVQPVGSPLSLECTVEGTSNPNLYWYRQAAGRGLQLLFYSVGIGQISSEVPQNLSASRPQDRQFILSSKKLLLSDSGFYLCAWSSGGTNEKLFFGSGTQLSVL.

The CDR3, as DNA: TGCGCCAGCAGCTTGAGTCGAGGGCTCTCTGGAAACACCATATATTTT. Translating gives CASSLSRGLSGNTIYF. V usage is TRBV5-1 and J usage is TRBJ1-3; D ambiguous. The germline V gene has CDR1 SGHRS and CDR2 YFSETQ. The CDR3 loop spans 16 amino acids. The V gene lost 1 base and the J gene lost 0 bases, with 11 bases spanning the gap.

The CDR3 loop reads CASSLGDRSTDTQYF. The CDR3 DNA reads as TGCGCCAGCAGCTTGGGGGACAGGAGCACAGATACGCAGTATTTT. The V call is TRBV5-1, the J call TRBJ2-3; TRBD1 matches 8 bases. The V and J ends lost 0 bases and 0 bases, in that order; junction bases with no gene match: 0. The CDR3 length is 15 residues. From germline, CDR1 is SGHRS and CDR2 YFSETQ. Complete variable domain (other parts from reference TRBV5-1 and TRBJ2-3): KAGVTQTPRYLIKTRGQQVTLSCSPISGHRSVSWYQQTPGQGLQFLFEYFSETQRNKGNFPGRFSGRQFSNSRSEMNVSTLELGDSALYLCASSLGDRSTDTQYFGPGTRLTVL.

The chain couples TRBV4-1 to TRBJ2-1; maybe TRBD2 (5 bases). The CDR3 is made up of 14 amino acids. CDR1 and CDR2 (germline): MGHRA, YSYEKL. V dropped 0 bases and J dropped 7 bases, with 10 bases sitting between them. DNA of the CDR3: TGCGCCAGCAGCCAAGAGAGAAAGCGGAATGAGCAGTTCTTC. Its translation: CASSQERKRNEQFF.

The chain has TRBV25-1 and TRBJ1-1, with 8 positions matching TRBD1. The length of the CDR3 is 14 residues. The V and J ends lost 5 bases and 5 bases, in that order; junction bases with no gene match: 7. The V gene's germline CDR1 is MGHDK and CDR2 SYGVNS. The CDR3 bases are TGTGCCAGCAGTCTAACAGGGGGTAGGACTGAAGCTTTCTTT. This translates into CASSLTGGRTEAFF. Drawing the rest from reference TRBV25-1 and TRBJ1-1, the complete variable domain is EADIYQTPRYLVIGTGKKITLECSQTMGHDKMYWYQQDPGMELHLIHYSYGVNSTEKGDLSSESTVSRIRTEHFPLTLESARPSHTSQYLCASSLTGGRTEAFFGQGTRLTVV.

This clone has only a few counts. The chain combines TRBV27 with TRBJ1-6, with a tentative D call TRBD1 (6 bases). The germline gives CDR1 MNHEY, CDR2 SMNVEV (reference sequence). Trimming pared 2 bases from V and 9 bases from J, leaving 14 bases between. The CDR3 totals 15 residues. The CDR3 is CASSLGGQGSSPLHF. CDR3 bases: TGTGCCAGCAGTTTAGGCGGGCAGGGGAGTTCACCCCTCCACTTT.

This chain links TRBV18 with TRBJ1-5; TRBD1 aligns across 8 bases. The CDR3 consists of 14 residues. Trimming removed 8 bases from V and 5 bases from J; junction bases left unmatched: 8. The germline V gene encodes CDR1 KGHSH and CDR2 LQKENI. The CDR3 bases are TGTGCCAGCACATGGGACAGGCTGTATCAGCCCCAGCATTTT. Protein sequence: CASTWDRLYQPQHF.

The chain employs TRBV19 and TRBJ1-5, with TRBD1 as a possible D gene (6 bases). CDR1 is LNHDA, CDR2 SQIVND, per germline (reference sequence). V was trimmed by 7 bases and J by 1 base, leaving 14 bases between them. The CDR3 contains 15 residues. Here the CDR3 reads CASITTGFSNQPQHF. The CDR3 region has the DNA TGTGCCAGTATTACGACAGGATTCAGCAATCAGCCCCAGCATTTT.

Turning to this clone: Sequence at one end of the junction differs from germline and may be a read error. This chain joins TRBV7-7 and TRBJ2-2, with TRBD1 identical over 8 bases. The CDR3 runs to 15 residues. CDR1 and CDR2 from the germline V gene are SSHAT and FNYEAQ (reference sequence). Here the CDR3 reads CASSPGQGNTGELFF. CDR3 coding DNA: TGTGCTAGCAGCCCCGGACAGGGGAACACCGGGGAGCTGTTTTTT.

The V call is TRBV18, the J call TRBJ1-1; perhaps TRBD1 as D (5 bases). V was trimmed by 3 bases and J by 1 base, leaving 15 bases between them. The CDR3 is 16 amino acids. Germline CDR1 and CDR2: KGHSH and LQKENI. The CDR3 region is CASSPGVRAANTEAFF. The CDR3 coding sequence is TGTGCCAGCTCACCGGGTGTCAGGGCGGCGAACACTGAAGCTTTCTTT.

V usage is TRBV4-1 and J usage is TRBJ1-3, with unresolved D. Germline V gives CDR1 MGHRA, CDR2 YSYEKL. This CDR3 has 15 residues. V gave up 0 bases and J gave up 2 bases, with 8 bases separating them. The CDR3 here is CASSQEGGTGNTIYF. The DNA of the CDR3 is TGCGCCAGCAGCCAAGAGGGAGGGACTGGAAACACCATATATTTT.

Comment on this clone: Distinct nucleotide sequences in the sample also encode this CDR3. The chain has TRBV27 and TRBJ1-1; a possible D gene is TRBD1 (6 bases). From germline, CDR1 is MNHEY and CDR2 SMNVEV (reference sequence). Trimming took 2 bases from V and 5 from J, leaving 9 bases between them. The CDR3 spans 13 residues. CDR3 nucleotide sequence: TGTGCCAGCAGTTTAGGCAGGGGTACTGAAGCTTTCTTT. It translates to CASSLGRGTEAFF.

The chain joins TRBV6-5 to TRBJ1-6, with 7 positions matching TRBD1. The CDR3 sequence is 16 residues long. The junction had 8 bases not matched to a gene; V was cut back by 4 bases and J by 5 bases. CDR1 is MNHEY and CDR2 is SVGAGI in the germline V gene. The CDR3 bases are TGTGCCAGCAGTTGGGGCCGACAGGGTCATAATTCACCCCTCCACTTT. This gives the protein CASSWGRQGHNSPLHF.

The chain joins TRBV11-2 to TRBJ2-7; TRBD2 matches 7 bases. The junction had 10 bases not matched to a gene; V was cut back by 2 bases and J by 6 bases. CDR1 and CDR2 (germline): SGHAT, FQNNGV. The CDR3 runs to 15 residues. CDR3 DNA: TGTGCCAGCAGCTTAAGTGCGGGAGTTTTGGCCGAGCAGTACTTC. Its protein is CASSLSAGVLAEQYF.

DNA of the CDR3: TGCAGCGTTGTAGGGGCCGCTGAAGCTTTCTTT. Amino acid sequence: CSVVGAAEAFF. The V and J genes are TRBV29-1 and TRBJ1-1, with a possible D match to TRBD1 (5 bases). Looked up from germline, CDR1 is SQVTM and CDR2 is ANQGSEA. Between the trimmed V and J ends, which lost 4 bases and 6 bases, there was a span of 9 bases. CDR3 length: 11 amino acids.

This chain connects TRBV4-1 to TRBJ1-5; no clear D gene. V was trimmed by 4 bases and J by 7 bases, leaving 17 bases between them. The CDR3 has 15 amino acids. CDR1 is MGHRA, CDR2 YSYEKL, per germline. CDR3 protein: CASSRLLEPGQPQHF. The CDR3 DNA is TGCGCCAGCAGCCGTTTATTGGAGCCCGGACAGCCCCAGCATTTT.

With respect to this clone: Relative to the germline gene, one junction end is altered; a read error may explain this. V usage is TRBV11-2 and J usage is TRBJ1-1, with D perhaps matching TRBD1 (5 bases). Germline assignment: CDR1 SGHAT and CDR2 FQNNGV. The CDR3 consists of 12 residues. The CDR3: CASSLASRDSSF. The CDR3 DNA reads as TGTGCCAGCAGCTTAGCAAGTAGAGACAGTTCTTTT.

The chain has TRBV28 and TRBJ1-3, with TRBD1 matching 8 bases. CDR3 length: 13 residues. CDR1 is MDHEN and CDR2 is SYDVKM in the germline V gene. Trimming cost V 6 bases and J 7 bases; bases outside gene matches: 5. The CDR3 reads CASRADRVNTIYF. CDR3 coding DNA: TGTGCCAGCAGGGCGGACAGGGTTAACACCATATATTTT.

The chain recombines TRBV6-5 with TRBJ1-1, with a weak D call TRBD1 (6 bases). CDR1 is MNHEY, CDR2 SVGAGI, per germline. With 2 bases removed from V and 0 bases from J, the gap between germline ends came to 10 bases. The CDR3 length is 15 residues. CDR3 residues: CASSYVGALNTEAFF. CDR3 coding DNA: TGTGCCAGCAGTTACGTGGGGGCCTTGAACACTGAAGCTTTCTTT.

DNA for the CDR3: TGCGCCAGCAGCTTGGCGCGGTCTAGCACAGATACGCAGTATTTT. This translates into CASSLARSSTDTQYF. The rearrangement uses TRBV5-1 and TRBJ2-3, with no clear D. V dropped 0 bases and J dropped 0 bases, with 8 bases sitting between them. The CDR3 is 15 residues long. Germline CDR1 reads SGHRS; CDR2 reads YFSETQ.

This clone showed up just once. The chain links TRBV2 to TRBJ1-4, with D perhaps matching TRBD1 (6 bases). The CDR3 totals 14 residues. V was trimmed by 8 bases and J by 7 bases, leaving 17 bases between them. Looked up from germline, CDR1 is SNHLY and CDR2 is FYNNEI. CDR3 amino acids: CASGGGARVEKLFF. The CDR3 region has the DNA TGTGCCAGCGGAGGGGGGGCGCGGGTTGAAAAACTGTTTTTT.

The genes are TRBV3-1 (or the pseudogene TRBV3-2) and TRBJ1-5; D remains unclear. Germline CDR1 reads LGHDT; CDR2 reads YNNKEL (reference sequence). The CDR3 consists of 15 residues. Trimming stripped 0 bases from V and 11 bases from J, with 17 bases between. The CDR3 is CASSQEPRGFGSQHF. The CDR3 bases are TGTGCCAGCAGCCAAGAACCCCGCGGTTTTGGGTCCCAGCATTTT.

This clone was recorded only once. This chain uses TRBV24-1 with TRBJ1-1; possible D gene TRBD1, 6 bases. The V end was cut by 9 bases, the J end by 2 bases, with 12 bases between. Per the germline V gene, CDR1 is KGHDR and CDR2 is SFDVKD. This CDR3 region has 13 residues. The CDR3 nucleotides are TGTGCCACCCGCTTGGGGGCTAACACTGAAGCTTTCTTT. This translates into CATRLGANTEAFF.

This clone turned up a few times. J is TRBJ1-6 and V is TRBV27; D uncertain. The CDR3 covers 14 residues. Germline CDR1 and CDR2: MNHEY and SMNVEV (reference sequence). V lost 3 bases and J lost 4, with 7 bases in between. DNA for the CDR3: TGTGCCAGCAGTTTTCAGAAATATAATTCACCCCTCCACTTT. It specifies CASSFQKYNSPLHF.

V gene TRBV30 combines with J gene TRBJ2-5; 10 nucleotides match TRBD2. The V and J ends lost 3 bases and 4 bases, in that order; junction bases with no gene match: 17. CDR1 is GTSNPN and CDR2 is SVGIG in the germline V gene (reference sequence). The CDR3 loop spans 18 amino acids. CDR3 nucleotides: TGTGCCTGGAGGAGGCTAGCGGGAGTTAGCCCCGAGGGAGAGACCCAGTACTTC. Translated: CAWRRLAGVSPEGETQYF.

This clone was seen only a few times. In DNA form, the CDR3 reads TGTGCCAGCAGCTTAGCTCTCGAGAGGATGTATGGCTACACCTTC. As protein: CASSLALERMYGYTF. This chain links TRBV7-9 with TRBJ1-2; no clear D gene. CDR3 length: 15 residues. Trimming stripped 0 bases from V and 5 bases from J, with 13 bases between. The germline gives CDR1 SEHNR, CDR2 FQNEAQ (reference sequence).

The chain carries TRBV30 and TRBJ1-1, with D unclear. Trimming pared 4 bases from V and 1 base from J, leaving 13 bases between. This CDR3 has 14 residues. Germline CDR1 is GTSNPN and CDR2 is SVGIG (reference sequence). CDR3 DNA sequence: TGTGCCTGGATGTGGGGAGTGCGGAACACTGAAGCTTTCTTT. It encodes CAWMWGVRNTEAFF. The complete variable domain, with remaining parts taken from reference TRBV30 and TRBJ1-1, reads SQTIHQWPATLVQPVGSPLSLECTVEGTSNPNLYWYRQAAGRGLQLLFYSVGIGQISSEVPQNLSASRPQDRQFILSSKKLLLSDSGFYLCAWMWGVRNTEAFFGQGTRLTVV.

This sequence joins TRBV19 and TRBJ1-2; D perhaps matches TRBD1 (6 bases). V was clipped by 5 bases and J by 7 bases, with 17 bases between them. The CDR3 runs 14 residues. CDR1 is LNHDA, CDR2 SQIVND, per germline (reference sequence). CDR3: CASSLTGSVFGYTF. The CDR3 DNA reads TGTGCCAGTAGTCTAACAGGGAGCGTTTTTGGCTACACCTTC. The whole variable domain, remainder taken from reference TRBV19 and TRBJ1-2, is DGGITQSPKYLFRKEGQNVTLSCEQNLNHDAMYWYRQDPGQGLRLIYYSQIVNDFQKGDIAEGYSVSREKKESFPLTVTSAQKNPTAFYLCASSLTGSVFGYTFGSGTRLTVV.

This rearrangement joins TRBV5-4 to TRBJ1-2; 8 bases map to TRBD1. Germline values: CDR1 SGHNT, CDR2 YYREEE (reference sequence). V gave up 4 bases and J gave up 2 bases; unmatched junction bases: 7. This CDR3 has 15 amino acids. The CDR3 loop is CASSASQGGNYGYTF. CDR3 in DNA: TGTGCCAGCAGCGCATCACAGGGGGGAAACTATGGCTACACCTTC.

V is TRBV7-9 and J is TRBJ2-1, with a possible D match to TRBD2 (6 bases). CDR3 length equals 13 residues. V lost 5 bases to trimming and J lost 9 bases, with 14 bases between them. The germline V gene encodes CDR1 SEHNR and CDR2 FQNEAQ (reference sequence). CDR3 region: CASSGGGAGEQFF. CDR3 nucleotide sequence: TGTGCCAGCAGCGGGGGAGGCGCGGGTGAGCAGTTCTTC.

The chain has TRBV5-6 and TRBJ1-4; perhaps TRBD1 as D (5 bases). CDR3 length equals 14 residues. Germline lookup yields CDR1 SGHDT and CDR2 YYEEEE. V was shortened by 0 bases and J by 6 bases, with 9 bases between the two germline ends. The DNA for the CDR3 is TGTGCCAGCAGCTTGGGGGTAGGGGATGAAAAACTGTTTTTT. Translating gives CASSLGVGDEKLFF.